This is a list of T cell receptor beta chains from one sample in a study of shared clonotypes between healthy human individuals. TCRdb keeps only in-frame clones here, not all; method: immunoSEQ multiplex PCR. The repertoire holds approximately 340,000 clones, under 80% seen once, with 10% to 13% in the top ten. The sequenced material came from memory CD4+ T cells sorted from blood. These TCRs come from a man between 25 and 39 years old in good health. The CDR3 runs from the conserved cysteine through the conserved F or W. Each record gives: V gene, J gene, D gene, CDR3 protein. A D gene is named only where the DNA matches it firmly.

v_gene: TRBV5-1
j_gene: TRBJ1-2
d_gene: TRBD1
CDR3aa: CASSLVQGSGYTF

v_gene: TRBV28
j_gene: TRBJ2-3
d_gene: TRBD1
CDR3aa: CASDSRQGGHTQYF

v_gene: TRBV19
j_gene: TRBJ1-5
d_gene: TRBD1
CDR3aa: CASSIDRQGQHF

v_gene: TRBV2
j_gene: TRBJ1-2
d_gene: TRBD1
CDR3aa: CASSDGTGGAVYYGYTF

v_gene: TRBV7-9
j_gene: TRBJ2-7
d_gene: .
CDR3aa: CASSFLFYEQYF

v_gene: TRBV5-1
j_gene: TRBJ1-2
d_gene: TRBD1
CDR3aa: CASSRGTGINYGYTF

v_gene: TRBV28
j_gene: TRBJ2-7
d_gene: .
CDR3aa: CASRGEVYEQYF

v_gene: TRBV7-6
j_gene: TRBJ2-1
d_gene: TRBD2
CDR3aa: CASSFVLAASYNEQFF

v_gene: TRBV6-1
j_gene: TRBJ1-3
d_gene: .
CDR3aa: CASSDKGTGNTIYF

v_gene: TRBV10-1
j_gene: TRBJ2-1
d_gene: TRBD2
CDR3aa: CASSELAGGKFF

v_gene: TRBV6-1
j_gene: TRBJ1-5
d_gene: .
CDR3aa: CASSEGHHSNQPQHF

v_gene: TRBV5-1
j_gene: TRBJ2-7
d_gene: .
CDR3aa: CASSVGLSGYEQYF

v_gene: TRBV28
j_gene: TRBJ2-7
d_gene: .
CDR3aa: CASSPDSGFTSYEQYF

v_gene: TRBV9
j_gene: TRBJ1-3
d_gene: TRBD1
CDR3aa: CASSVGQGAGNTIYF

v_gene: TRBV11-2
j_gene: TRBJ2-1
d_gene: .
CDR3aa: CASSQTAPNNEQFF

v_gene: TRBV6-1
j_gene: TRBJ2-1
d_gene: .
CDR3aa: CASSEGTIETNEQFF

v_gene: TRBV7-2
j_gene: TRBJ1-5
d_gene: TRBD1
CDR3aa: CASSPAAGQGSPQHF

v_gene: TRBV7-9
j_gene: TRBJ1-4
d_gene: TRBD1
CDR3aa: CASSLLTGGEKLFF

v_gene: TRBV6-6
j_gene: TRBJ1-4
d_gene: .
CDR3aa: CASIKGVGATEKLFF

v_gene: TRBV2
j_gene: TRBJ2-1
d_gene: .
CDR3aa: CASSALRGGNEQFF

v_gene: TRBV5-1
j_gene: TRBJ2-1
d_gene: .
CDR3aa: CASSLGRNEQFF

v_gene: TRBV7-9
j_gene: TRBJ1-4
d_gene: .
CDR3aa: CASSFYRHATNEKLFF

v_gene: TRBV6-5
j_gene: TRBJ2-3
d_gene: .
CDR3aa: CASKGLGTQYF

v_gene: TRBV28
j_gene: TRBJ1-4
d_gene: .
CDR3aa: CASTGARATNEKLFF

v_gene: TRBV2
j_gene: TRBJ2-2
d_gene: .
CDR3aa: CASSEQGFPTGELFF

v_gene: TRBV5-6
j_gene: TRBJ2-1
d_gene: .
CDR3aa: CASSFLSYNEQFF

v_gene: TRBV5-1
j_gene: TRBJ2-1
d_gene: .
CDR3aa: CASSPDRSSYNEQFF